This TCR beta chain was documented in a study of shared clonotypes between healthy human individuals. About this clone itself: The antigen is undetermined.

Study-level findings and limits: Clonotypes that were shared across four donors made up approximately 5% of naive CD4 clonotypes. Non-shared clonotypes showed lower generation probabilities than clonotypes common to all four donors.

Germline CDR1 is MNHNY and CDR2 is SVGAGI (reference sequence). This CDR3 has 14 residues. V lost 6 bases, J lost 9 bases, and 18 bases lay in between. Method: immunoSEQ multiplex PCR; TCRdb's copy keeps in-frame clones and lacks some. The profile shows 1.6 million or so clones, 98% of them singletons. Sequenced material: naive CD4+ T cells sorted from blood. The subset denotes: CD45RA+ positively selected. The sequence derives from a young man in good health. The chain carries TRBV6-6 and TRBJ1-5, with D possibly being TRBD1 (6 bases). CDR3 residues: CASRDTGARGPQHF. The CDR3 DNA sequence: TGTGCCAGCAGAGATACGGGGGCCCGGGGGCCCCAGCATTTT.